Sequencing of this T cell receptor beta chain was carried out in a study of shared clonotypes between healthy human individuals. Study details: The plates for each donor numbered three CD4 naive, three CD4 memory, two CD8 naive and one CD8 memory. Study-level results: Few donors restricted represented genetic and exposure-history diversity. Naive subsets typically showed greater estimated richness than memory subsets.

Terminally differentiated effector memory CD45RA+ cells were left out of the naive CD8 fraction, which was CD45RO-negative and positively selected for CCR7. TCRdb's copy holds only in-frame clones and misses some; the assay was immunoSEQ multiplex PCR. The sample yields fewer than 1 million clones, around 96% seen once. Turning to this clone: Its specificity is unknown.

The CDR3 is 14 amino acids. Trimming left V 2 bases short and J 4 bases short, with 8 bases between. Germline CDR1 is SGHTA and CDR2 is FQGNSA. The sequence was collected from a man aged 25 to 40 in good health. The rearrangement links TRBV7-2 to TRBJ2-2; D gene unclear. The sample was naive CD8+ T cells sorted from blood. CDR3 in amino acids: CASSLFVSTGELFF. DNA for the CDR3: TGTGCCAGCAGCTTATTTGTTAGCACCGGGGAGCTGTTTTTT.